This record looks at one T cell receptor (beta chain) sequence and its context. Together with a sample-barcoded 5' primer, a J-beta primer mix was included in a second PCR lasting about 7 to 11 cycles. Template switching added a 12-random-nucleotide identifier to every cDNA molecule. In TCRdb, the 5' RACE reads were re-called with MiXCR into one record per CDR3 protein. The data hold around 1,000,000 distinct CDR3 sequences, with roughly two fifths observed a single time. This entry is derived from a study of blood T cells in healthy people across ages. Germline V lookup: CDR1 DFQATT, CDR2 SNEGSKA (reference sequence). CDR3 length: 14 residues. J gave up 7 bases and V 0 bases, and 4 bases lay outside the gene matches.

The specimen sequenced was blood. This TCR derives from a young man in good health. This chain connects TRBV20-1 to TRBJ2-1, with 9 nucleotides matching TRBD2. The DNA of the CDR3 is TGCAGTGCTAGAGATGGCGCGGGGGGGAATGAGCAGTTCTTC. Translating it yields CSARDGAGGNEQFF.